The rows below give T cell receptor beta chains drawn from one sample of a study of molecular identifiers for immune sequencing clone quantification. TCRdb itself ran the PCR reads through MiXCR, one entry per CDR3 protein. The sample has about 640,000 distinct CDR3 sequences; 15% to 20% are singletons. The source material was naive CD8+ T cells from blood, with Jurkat cell RNA spiked in. The receptors stem from a human donor in good health. Some libraries in this study had Jurkat cell RNA spiked in. Each CDR3 is given with its conserved first and last residue. The order of the fields is J gene, clone size, V gene, D gene, CDR3 DNA, CDR3 protein. The D gene is left open where the match is weak. Clone size is shown for a subset of rows, as once, few, many or a class of expanded clone.

j_call: TRBJ2-1; clone_size: -; v_call: TRBV7-6; d_call: TRBD2; cdr3_nt: TGTGCCAGCAGCCCGACGACTAGCGGATCTAAAAATGAGCAGTTCTTC; cdr3_aa: CASSPTTSGSKNEQFF
j_call: TRBJ2-1; clone_size: many; v_call: TRBV4-1; d_call: -; cdr3_nt: TGCGCCAGCAGCGATACATATTCCTCCTACAATGAGCAGTTCTTC; cdr3_aa: CASSDTYSSYNEQFF
j_call: TRBJ1-1; clone_size: many; v_call: TRBV20-1; d_call: -; cdr3_nt: TGCAGTGCTAGGGGGGCAGGGGAGGGGAACACTGAAGCTTTCTTT; cdr3_aa: CSARGAGEGNTEAFF
j_call: TRBJ1-1; clone_size: many; v_call: TRBV27; d_call: TRBD1; cdr3_nt: TGTGCCAGCAGTACCGGGACAGAGAACACTGAAGCTTTCTTT; cdr3_aa: CASSTGTENTEAFF
j_call: TRBJ1-5; clone_size: many; v_call: TRBV20-1; d_call: -; cdr3_nt: TGCAGTGCTACCCAGAAGGGGCAGTTCAGCAATCAGCCCCAGCATTTT; cdr3_aa: CSATQKGQFSNQPQHF
j_call: TRBJ2-7; clone_size: many; v_call: TRBV25-1; d_call: TRBD2; cdr3_nt: TGTGCCACCTTGGCCAGCGGGAAAGGGAACGAGCAGTACTTC; cdr3_aa: CATLASGKGNEQYF
j_call: TRBJ2-3; clone_size: -; v_call: TRBV15; d_call: -; cdr3_nt: TGTGCCACAGCCCTGGAGGGGGGCAGCGCAGATACGCAGTATTTT; cdr3_aa: CATALEGGSADTQYF
j_call: TRBJ1-1; clone_size: few; v_call: TRBV2; d_call: TRBD1; cdr3_nt: TGTGCCAGCACAGACAGGGCGCTTGAAGCTTTCTTT; cdr3_aa: CASTDRALEAFF
j_call: TRBJ2-2; clone_size: many; v_call: TRBV29-1; d_call: -; cdr3_nt: TGCAGCGTTGAAGGACCGGGAGCGGACGGGGAGCTGTTTTTT; cdr3_aa: CSVEGPGADGELFF
j_call: TRBJ2-7; clone_size: -; v_call: TRBV4-3; d_call: TRBD1; cdr3_nt: TGCGCCAGCGGCCAAGTTCCCGGGACAGGGCACTACGAGCAGTACTTC; cdr3_aa: CASGQVPGTGHYEQYF
j_call: TRBJ2-7; clone_size: few; v_call: TRBV3-1; d_call: TRBD2; cdr3_nt: TGTGCCAGCAGCCAAGGAACCGGACTAGCGGGAGTCGAGCAGTACTTC; cdr3_aa: CASSQGTGLAGVEQYF